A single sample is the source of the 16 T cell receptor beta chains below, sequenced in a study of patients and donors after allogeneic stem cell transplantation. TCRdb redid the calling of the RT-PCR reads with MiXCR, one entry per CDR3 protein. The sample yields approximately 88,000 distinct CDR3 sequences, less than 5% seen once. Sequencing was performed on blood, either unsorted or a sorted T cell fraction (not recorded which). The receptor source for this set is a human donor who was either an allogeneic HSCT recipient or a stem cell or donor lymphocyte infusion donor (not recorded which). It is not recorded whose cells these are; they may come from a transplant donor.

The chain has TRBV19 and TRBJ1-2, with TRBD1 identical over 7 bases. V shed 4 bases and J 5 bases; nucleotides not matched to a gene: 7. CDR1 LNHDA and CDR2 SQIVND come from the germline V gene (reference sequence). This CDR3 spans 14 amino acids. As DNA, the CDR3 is TGTGCCAGTAGTAGGGGACAGCTACGTTATGGCTACACCTTC. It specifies CASSRGQLRYGYTF.

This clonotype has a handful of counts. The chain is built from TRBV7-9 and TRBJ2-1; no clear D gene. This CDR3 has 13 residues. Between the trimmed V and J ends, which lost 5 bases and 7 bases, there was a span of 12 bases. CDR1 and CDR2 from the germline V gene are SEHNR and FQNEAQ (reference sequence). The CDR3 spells CASSPLSENEQFF. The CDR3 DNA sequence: TGTGCCAGCAGCCCTTTATCGGAGAATGAGCAGTTCTTC.

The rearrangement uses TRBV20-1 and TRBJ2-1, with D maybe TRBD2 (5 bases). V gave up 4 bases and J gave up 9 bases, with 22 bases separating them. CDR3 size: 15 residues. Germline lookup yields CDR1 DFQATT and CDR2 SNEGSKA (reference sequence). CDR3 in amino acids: CSATPRPAASVEQFF. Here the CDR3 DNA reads TGCAGTGCTACCCCTAGGCCAGCGGCGAGCGTTGAGCAGTTCTTC.

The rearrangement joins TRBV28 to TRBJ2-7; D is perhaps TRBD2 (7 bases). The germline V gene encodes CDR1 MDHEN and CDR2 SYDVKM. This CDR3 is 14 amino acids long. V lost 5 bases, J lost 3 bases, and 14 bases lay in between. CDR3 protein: CASSPAGGHYEQYF. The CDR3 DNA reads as TGTGCCAGCAGTCCCGCCGGGGGGCACTACGAGCAGTACTTC.

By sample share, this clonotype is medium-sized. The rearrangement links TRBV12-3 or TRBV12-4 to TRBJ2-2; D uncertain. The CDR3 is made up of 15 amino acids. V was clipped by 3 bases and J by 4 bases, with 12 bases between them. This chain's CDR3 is CASSFDWGGTGELFF. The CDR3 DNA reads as TGTGCCAGCAGTTTTGATTGGGGTGGCACCGGGGAGCTGTTTTTT.

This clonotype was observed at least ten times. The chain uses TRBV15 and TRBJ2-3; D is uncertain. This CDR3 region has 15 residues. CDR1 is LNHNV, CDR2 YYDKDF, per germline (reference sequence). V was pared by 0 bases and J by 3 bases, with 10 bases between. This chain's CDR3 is CATSRDNQNTDTQYF. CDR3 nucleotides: TGTGCCACCAGCAGAGATAATCAGAATACAGATACGCAGTATTTT.

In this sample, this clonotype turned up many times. CDR3 residues: CSARDSRKNTEAFF. The CDR3 nucleotides are TGCAGTGCTAGGGACTCGAGGAAGAACACTGAAGCTTTCTTT. The rearrangement joins TRBV20-1 to TRBJ1-1; no reliable D call. V shed 3 bases and J shed 1 base, with 12 bases lying between them. This CDR3 spans 14 amino acids. Germline V gives CDR1 DFQATT, CDR2 SNEGSKA (reference sequence).

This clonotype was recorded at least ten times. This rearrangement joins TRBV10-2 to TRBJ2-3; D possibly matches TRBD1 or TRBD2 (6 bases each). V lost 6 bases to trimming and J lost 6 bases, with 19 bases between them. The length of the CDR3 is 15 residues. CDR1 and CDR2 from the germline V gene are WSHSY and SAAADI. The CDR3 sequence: CASRGGPTSSDTQYF. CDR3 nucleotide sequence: TGCGCCAGCAGAGGGGGTCCCACTAGCTCGGATACGCAGTATTTT.

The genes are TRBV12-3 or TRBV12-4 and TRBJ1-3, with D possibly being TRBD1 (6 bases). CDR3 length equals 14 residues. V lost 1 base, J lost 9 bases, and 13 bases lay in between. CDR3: CASSLDRAKTTIYF. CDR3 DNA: TGTGCCAGCAGTTTAGACAGGGCTAAAACCACCATATATTTT.

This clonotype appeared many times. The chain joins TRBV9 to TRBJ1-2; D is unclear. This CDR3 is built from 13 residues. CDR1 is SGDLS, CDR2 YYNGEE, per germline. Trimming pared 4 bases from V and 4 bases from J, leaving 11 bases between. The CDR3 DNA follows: TGTGCCAGCAGCTCCTGGAGGACCTATGGCTACACCTTC. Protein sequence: CASSSWRTYGYTF.

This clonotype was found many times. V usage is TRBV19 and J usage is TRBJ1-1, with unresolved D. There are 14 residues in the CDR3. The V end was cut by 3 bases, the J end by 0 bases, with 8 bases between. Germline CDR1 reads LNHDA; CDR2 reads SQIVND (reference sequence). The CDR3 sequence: CASSISSLNTEAFF. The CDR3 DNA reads TGTGCCAGTAGTATTTCCAGTCTGAACACTGAAGCTTTCTTT.

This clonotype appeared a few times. In DNA, the CDR3 is TGCGCCAGCAGAACAGGGATCTCGGACCTTTCCTACGAGCAGTACTTC. Translated, it gives CASRTGISDLSYEQYF. V usage is TRBV5-1 and J usage is TRBJ2-7, with D perhaps TRBD1 (6 bases). Trimming stripped 5 bases from V and 1 base from J, with 19 bases between. There are 16 residues in the CDR3. The germline V gene has CDR1 SGHRS and CDR2 YFSETQ.

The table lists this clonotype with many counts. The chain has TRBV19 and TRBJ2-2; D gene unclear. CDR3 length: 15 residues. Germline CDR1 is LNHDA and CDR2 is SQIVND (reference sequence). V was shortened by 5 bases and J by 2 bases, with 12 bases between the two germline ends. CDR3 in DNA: TGTGCCAGTAGTCCTTATGGCAGAAACACCGGGGAGCTGTTTTTT. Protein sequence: CASSPYGRNTGELFF.

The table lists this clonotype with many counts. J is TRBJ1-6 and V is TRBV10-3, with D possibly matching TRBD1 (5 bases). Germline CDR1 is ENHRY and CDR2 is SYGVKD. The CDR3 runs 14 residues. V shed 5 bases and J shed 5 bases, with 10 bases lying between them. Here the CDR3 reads CAISRQLDNSPLHF. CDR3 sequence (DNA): TGTGCCATCAGTAGACAGCTAGATAATTCACCCCTCCACTTT.

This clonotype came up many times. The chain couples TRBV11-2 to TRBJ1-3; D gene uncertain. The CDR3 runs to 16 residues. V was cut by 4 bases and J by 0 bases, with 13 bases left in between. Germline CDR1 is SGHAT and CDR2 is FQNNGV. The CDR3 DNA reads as TGTGCCAGCAGCTCGATAAAGGGAACCTCTGGAAACACCATATATTTT. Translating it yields CASSSIKGTSGNTIYF.

This CDR3 reads CAWSPLLGTDTQYF. CDR3 DNA: TGTGCCTGGAGTCCACTATTAGGCACAGATACGCAGTATTTT. V and J are TRBV30 and TRBJ2-3; no reliable D call. V gave up 2 bases and J gave up 1 base, with 10 bases separating them. Germline CDR1 reads GTSNPN; CDR2 reads SVGIG (reference sequence). The CDR3 is 14 residues long.